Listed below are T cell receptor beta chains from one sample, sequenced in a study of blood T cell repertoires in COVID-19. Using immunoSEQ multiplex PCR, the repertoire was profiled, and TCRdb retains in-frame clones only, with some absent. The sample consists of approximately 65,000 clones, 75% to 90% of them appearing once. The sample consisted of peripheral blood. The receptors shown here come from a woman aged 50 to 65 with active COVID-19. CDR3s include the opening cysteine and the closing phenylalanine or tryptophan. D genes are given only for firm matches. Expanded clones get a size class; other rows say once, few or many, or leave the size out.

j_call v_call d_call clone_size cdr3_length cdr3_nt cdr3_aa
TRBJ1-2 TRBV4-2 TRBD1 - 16 TGTGCCAGCAGCCAACTGGGGACAGGTGAGAACTATGGCTACACCTTC CASSQLGTGENYGYTF
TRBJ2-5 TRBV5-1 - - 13 TGCGCCAGCAGCTCCGGGGTCCAAGAGACCCAGTACTTC CASSSGVQETQYF
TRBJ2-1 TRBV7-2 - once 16 TGTGCCAGCAACTTCCCTAGCCACCCAACCTACAATGAGCAGTTCTTC CASNFPSHPTYNEQFF
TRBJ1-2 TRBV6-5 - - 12 TGTGCCAGCAGTCCAGGGCCTTATGGCTACACCTTC CASSPGPYGYTF
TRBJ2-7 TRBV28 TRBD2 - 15 TGTGCCAGCACCCGACTAGCAGGAGGTCCCCACGAGCAGTACTTC CASTRLAGGPHEQYF
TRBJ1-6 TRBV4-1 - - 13 TGCGCCAGCAGCCAAGATGCACGGAGCCCCCTCCACTTT CASSQDARSPLHF
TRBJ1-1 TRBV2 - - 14 TGTGCCAGCAGTGAAGCAGGGGCTAGCACTGAAGCTTTCTTT CASSEAGASTEAFF
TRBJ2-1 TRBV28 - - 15 TGTGCCAGCACTGGGGGACTGGCCTTCGGGAATGAGCAGTTCTTC CASTGGLAFGNEQFF
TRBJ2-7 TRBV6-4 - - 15 TGTGCCAGCAGTGACGCGAGAGGAGGCTCCTACGAGCAGTACTTC CASSDARGGSYEQYF
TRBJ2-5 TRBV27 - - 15 TGTGCCAGCAGTGTCGAGCCCGGAAGGGGAAAGACCCAGTACTTC CASSVEPGRGKTQYF
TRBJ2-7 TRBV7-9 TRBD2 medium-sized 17 TGTGCCAGCAGCCCGGGGACTAGCGGGAGTAAGGACTACGAGCAGTACTTC CASSPGTSGSKDYEQYF
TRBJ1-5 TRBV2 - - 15 TGTGCCAGCAGTGAAGAGTCCGCGGGGAATCAGCCCCAGCATTTT CASSEESAGNQPQHF
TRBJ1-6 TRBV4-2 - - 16 TGTGCCAGCAGCCCAAGGGGGAACTCCTATAATTCACCCCTCCACTTT CASSPRGNSYNSPLHF
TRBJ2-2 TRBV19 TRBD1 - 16 TGTGCCAGTAGTAGAGGGGACAGGGTAGGCACCGGGGAGCTGTTTTTT CASSRGDRVGTGELFF
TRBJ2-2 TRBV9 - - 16 TGTGCCAGCAGCGTACTGGAGCGGCCCTGGGCCGGGGAGCTGTTTTTT CASSVLERPWAGELFF
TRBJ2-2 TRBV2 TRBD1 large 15 TGTGCCAGCAGTGATGGACAGGCAAACACCGGGGAGCTGTTTTTT CASSDGQANTGELFF
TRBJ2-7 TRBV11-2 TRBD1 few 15 TGTGCCAGCAGCTTACCGGGACAGGGGACCCCCCAGCAGTACTTC CASSLPGQGTPQQYF
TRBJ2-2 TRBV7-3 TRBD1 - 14 TGTGCCAGCAGCCAAGACAGGGTCGCCGGGGAGCTGTTTTTT CASSQDRVAGELFF
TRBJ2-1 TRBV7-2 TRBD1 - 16 TGTGCCAGCAGCTTAGCCGGGACAGGGACCTACAATGAGCAGTTCTTC CASSLAGTGTYNEQFF
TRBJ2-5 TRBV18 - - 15 TGTGCCAGCTCTACCGGGATAACGAACTCGGAGACCCAGTACTTC CASSTGITNSETQYF
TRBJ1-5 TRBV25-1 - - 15 TGTGCCAGCAGTCCCGGGACATATCCCAATCAGCCCCAGCATTTT CASSPGTYPNQPQHF
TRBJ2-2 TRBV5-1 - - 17 TGCGCCAGCAGCCCCATCGTCGTCCAGGGGGGCACCGGGGAGCTGTTTTTT CASSPIVVQGGTGELFF
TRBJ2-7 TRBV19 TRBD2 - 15 TGTGCCAGTAGCCCGAGGACTAGCGCTAGGGGCGAGCAGTACTTC CASSPRTSARGEQYF